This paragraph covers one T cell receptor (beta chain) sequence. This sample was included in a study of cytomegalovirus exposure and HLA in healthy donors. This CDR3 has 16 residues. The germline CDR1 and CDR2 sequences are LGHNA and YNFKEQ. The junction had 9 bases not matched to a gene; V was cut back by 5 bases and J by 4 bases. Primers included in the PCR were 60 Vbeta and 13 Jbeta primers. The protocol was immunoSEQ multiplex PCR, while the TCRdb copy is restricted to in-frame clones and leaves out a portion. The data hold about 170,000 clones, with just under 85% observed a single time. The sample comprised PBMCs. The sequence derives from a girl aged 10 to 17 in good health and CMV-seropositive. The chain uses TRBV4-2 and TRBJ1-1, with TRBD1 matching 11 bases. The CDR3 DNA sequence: TGTGCCAGCAGCTTGCGGACAGGGGGCATGGGCACTGAAGCTTTCTTT. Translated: CASSLRTGGMGTEAFF.